The rows below give T cell receptor beta chains drawn from one sample of a study of response to subunit inactivated influenza vaccine. TCRdb itself ran the RT-PCR reads through MiXCR, one entry per CDR3 protein. This table has 500,000 to 600,000 distinct CDR3 sequences, about 12% appearing once. The sequenced sample was PBMCs from blood, obtained on the day of vaccination. These receptor sequences come from a man in his fifties who received an inactivated influenza vaccine. CDR3s include the opening cysteine and the closing phenylalanine or tryptophan. D genes are given only for firm matches. The listing skips clone size in some rows; elsewhere it reads once, few, many or a size class.

v_gene: TRBV28; j_gene: TRBJ2-3; abundance: -; d_gene: TRBD2; CDR3nt: TGTGCCAGCACCGCATGGCGGGAGGGCCGAGACACAGATACGCAGTATTTT; CDR3aa: CASTAWREGRDTDTQYF
v_gene: TRBV28; j_gene: TRBJ1-1; abundance: many; d_gene: TRBD1; CDR3nt: TGTGCCAGCAGAGATGACAGGGGGAGGTCAAACACTGAAGCTTTCTTT; CDR3aa: CASRDDRGRSNTEAFF
v_gene: TRBV20-1; j_gene: TRBJ2-7; abundance: few; d_gene: TRBD1; CDR3nt: TGCAGTGCTAACGACAGGGGGTCGGGCCTCGAGCAGTACTTC; CDR3aa: CSANDRGSGLEQYF
v_gene: TRBV5-5; j_gene: TRBJ2-7; abundance: -; d_gene: -; CDR3nt: TGTGCCAGCAGCTTGGGTAATCAAAAATCCTACGAGCAGTACTTC; CDR3aa: CASSLGNQKSYEQYF
v_gene: TRBV12-3/TRBV12-4; j_gene: TRBJ2-5; abundance: few; d_gene: TRBD2; CDR3nt: TGTGCCAGCAGGCGAATAGCGGGGGGGCCGGAGACCCAGTACTTC; CDR3aa: CASRRIAGGPETQYF
v_gene: TRBV5-1; j_gene: TRBJ2-1; abundance: many; d_gene: -; CDR3nt: TGCGCCAGCAGCTTGGACGTTAGTTACAATGAGCAGTTCTTC; CDR3aa: CASSLDVSYNEQFF
v_gene: TRBV4-2; j_gene: TRBJ2-3; abundance: few; d_gene: -; CDR3nt: TGTGCCAGCAGCACAGGGGGCCCTAACCTAGCGGGAGAGGATACGCAGTATTTT; CDR3aa: CASSTGGPNLAGEDTQYF
v_gene: TRBV15; j_gene: TRBJ2-7; abundance: many; d_gene: -; CDR3nt: TGTGCCACCAGCAGAGTAAGTGAGACCTACGAGCAGTACTTC; CDR3aa: CATSRVSETYEQYF
v_gene: TRBV11-2; j_gene: TRBJ2-5; abundance: -; d_gene: TRBD2; CDR3nt: TGTGCCAGCAGCCCGCCCCGGGGGGGGGACAAGGAGACCCAGTACTTC; CDR3aa: CASSPPRGGDKETQYF
v_gene: TRBV29-1; j_gene: TRBJ1-2; abundance: few; d_gene: TRBD1; CDR3nt: TGCAGCGTTGAAGTCCACAGGGGGCGCGTGGGTTATGGCTACACCTTC; CDR3aa: CSVEVHRGRVGYGYTF
v_gene: TRBV5-1; j_gene: TRBJ2-3; abundance: many; d_gene: -; CDR3nt: TGCGCCAGCAGCACGGGGTTTAGCACAGATACGCAGTATTTT; CDR3aa: CASSTGFSTDTQYF
v_gene: TRBV20-1; j_gene: TRBJ1-1; abundance: few; d_gene: TRBD1; CDR3nt: TGCAGTGCTAGGGGACAGGGCCTCTGGACTGAAGCTTTCTTT; CDR3aa: CSARGQGLWTEAFF
v_gene: TRBV28; j_gene: TRBJ2-7; abundance: -; d_gene: TRBD2; CDR3nt: TGTGCCAGCAGTCCTCCGGGACTAGCGGGGTCCTACGAGCAGTACTTC; CDR3aa: CASSPPGLAGSYEQYF
v_gene: TRBV27; j_gene: TRBJ2-3; abundance: -; d_gene: TRBD1; CDR3nt: TGTGCCAGCAGTCTCTACAGGGGGTTGAGGGATACGCAGTATTTT; CDR3aa: CASSLYRGLRDTQYF
v_gene: TRBV7-2; j_gene: TRBJ2-3; abundance: few; d_gene: TRBD2; CDR3nt: TGTGCCAGCAGCTTAGCAGTCGGGAGGGGAAGCACAGATACGCAGTATTTT; CDR3aa: CASSLAVGRGSTDTQYF
v_gene: TRBV12-3/TRBV12-4; j_gene: TRBJ2-7; abundance: -; d_gene: TRBD1; CDR3nt: TGTGCCAGCAGTTCCCGGCAGGGGGCCCCGGAGCAGTACTTC; CDR3aa: CASSSRQGAPEQYF
v_gene: TRBV9; j_gene: TRBJ2-1; abundance: few; d_gene: -; CDR3nt: TGTGCCAGCAGCACTAGCTGGGGGACAGTGGGCGATGAGCAGTTCTTC; CDR3aa: CASSTSWGTVGDEQFF
v_gene: TRBV6-2/TRBV6-3; j_gene: TRBJ2-5; abundance: few; d_gene: -; CDR3nt: TGTGCCAGCAGCTTATGGTTCAGGGTCCAAGAGACCCAGTACTTC; CDR3aa: CASSLWFRVQETQYF
v_gene: TRBV12-3/TRBV12-4; j_gene: TRBJ2-1; abundance: -; d_gene: -; CDR3nt: TGTGCCAGCACCCTACTGTGGGGGGTGTCTCCCGATGAGCAGTTCTTC; CDR3aa: CASTLLWGVSPDEQFF
v_gene: TRBV4-1; j_gene: TRBJ1-5; abundance: few; d_gene: -; CDR3nt: TGCGCCAGCAGCCAAGGAGGGGCGGGTAATCAGCCCCAGCATTTT; CDR3aa: CASSQGGAGNQPQHF
v_gene: TRBV3-1; j_gene: TRBJ2-6; abundance: few; d_gene: TRBD2; CDR3nt: TGTGCCAGCAGCCAAGATTGGCTAGCGGGTATCTCTGGGGCCAACGTCCTGACTTTC; CDR3aa: CASSQDWLAGISGANVLTF
v_gene: TRBV15; j_gene: TRBJ2-7; abundance: few; d_gene: -; CDR3nt: TGTGCCACCAGCAGAGATCCGGCAGCTAACTACGAGCAGTACTTC; CDR3aa: CATSRDPAANYEQYF
v_gene: TRBV9; j_gene: TRBJ2-3; abundance: many; d_gene: -; CDR3nt: TGTGCCAGCAGCGGCCAGCACGATACGCAGTATTTT; CDR3aa: CASSGQHDTQYF
v_gene: TRBV12-3/TRBV12-4; j_gene: TRBJ2-7; abundance: many; d_gene: TRBD1; CDR3nt: TGTGCCAGCAGTTCCTCATCGACAGGGGAAACCTACGAGCAGTACTTC; CDR3aa: CASSSSSTGETYEQYF
v_gene: TRBV7-2; j_gene: TRBJ2-5; abundance: many; d_gene: -; CDR3nt: TGTGCCAGCAGCTTAGAGCCCGAACTAGGAGCCCAGTACTTC; CDR3aa: CASSLEPELGAQYF
v_gene: TRBV7-9; j_gene: TRBJ1-6; abundance: many; d_gene: TRBD1; CDR3nt: TGTGCCAGCAGCTACCGGACAGGCTATAATTCACCCCTCCACTTT; CDR3aa: CASSYRTGYNSPLHF
v_gene: TRBV4-3; j_gene: TRBJ2-7; abundance: few; d_gene: TRBD2; CDR3nt: TGCGCCAGCAGCCAAGATCCCGATCTAGCGGGAGTCTACGAGCAGTACTTC; CDR3aa: CASSQDPDLAGVYEQYF
v_gene: TRBV6-2/TRBV6-3; j_gene: TRBJ2-7; abundance: -; d_gene: -; CDR3nt: TGTGCCAGCCTTAAAGGCAGCGCTGCCTACGAGCAGTACTTC; CDR3aa: CASLKGSAAYEQYF
v_gene: TRBV7-2; j_gene: TRBJ1-1; abundance: -; d_gene: -; CDR3nt: TGTGCCAGCAGCCAGCCCGGGACACCTGAAGCTTTCTTT; CDR3aa: CASSQPGTPEAFF